This entry is about one T cell receptor beta chain. Its antigen is unknown. This record comes from a study of blood T cells in healthy people across ages. Study at large: Capturing about one barcoded beta molecule per two T cells was achieved by template switching.

CDR1 is MNHNS and CDR2 is SASEGT in the germline V gene. The CDR3 spans 16 residues. Trimming shortened V by 0 bases and J by 2 bases, and 12 bases separated the two germline ends. Whole-study results and caveats: Among T cells, TCR beta diversity per million cells dropped roughly linearly as age rose.

The second PCR ran about 6 to 12 cycles with a sample-barcoded 5' primer and J-beta primers. Each CDR3 protein gets one entry after TCRdb re-called the 5' RACE reads with MiXCR. The sample records 1.5 million to 2 million distinct CDR3 sequences, 40% to 55% being singletons. Caucasian, healthy and from Russia, the donors were aged between 6 and 90. Total RNA, at least 6 micrograms per sample, came from PBMCs. The receptor was derived from a woman in her 40s in good health. Material: blood. This chain uses TRBV6-1 with TRBJ2-3; TRBD1 or TRBD2 may be the D gene (6 bases each). The CDR3 nucleotides are TGTGCCAGCAGTGAAGCCCCCCCGGGGGCCACAGATACGCAGTATTTT. Its protein is CASSEAPPGATDTQYF.